This TCR beta chain was sequenced in a study of Tregs in tolerant kidney transplant recipients. The count of this clone is one. The antigen remains undetermined. The CDR3 runs to 14 residues. Germline lookup yields CDR1 SEHNR and CDR2 FQNEAQ (reference sequence). V lost 4 bases and J lost 6, with 10 bases in between. Before regulatory T cell sorting, thawed PBMCs rested overnight at 37°C in around 180 IU/ml IL-2. Data came from immunoSEQ multiplex PCR; TCRdb stores just in-frame clones and leaves some out. The sample holds 50,000 or so clones, about 90% seen once. Whole-study results and caveats: The small number of patients limits these findings pending further validation. Biological reproducibility was not directly addressed, but technical replication error appeared minimal.

The source is a human donor in good health. The chain combines TRBV7-9 with TRBJ1-6; D gene ambiguous. Sample: Tregs from blood. DNA of the CDR3: TGTGCCAGCAGCTCCTGGGCGTCTAATTCACCCCTCCACTTT. It codes for CASSSWASNSPLHF.